The entry below describes one T cell receptor (beta chain). Generated by immunoSEQ multiplex PCR, the TCRdb table keeps only in-frame clones and is missing some. The repertoire includes 150,000 or so clones, 80% of them detected once, and more than 3% sits in the top ten. This record comes from a study of blood T cell repertoires in COVID-19. Study background: PBMCs, B-cell-depleted T cells, or T cells provided the cDNA or gDNA that made up the material.

In germline, CDR1 is SGHRS, CDR2 YFSETQ. The CDR3 totals 14 residues. J was trimmed by 5 bases and V by 1 base; bases with no gene match: 2. Cohort 3 recovery required two negative PCRs, clearance, or symptom resolution. This chain connects TRBV5-1 to TRBJ2-1, with TRBD1 identical over 8 bases. The clonotype originates from a woman aged 60 to 75 who had recovered from COVID-19. The sequenced sample consisted of PBMCs or T cells enriched from blood (not recorded which). In DNA form, the CDR3 reads TGCGCCAGCAGCTTGCTACAGGGGGACAATGAGCAGTTCTTC. It encodes CASSLLQGDNEQFF. Drawing the rest from reference TRBV5-1 and TRBJ2-1, the complete variable domain is KAGVTQTPRYLIKTRGQQVTLSCSPISGHRSVSWYQQTPGQGLQFLFEYFSETQRNKGNFPGRFSGRQFSNSRSEMNVSTLELGDSALYLCASSLLQGDNEQFFGPGTRLTVL.